This T cell receptor (beta chain) was sequenced for a study of OX40 agonist ivuxolimab in advanced cancers. V was clipped by 3 bases and J by 7 bases, with 10 bases between them. Germline V lookup: CDR1 MNHEY, CDR2 SMNVEV (reference sequence). The CDR3 is 14 amino acids. Generated by immunoSEQ multiplex PCR, the TCRdb table keeps only in-frame clones and is missing some. The sample lists roughly 60,000 clones, around 84% occurring once. The rearrangement joins TRBV27 to TRBJ1-6; maybe TRBD1 (6 bases). The sequencing here drew on CD4+ or CD8+ T cells sorted from blood, taken in a trial of the OX40 agonist ivuxolimab. The source is an adult with an advanced solid tumor such as melanoma, head and neck, liver or kidney cancer. The CDR3 is CASSLQGRNSPLHF. Written as DNA, the CDR3 is TGTGCCAGCAGTTTGCAGGGGCGAAATTCACCCCTCCACTTT.